Each of the 8 T cell receptor beta chains below was sequenced from the same sample in a study of cytomegalovirus exposure and HLA in healthy donors (TCRdb year 2017). The library was generated by the immunoSEQ multiplex PCR assay. The multiplex PCR relied on a mix of 60 forward primers for TCR Vbeta segments and 13 reverse primers for TCR Jbeta segments. TCRdb carries this immuneACCESS record with in-frame sequences only. Its versions omit some clonotypes, under half of them owing to an unresolved V gene in the studies checked, with the rest unexplained. Recorded for this sample are about 210,000 clones; around 79% of them occurred a single time. The ten largest clonotypes hold roughly 0.4% of the sample. What was sequenced was PBMCs. All receptors come from a male donor in good health and CMV-seropositive.

The rearrangement joins TRBV5-8 to TRBJ2-5; 15 bases agree with TRBD2. The CDR3 consists of 17 residues. CDR1 and CDR2 from the germline V gene are SGHTS and YDEGEE. The J segment lost 2 bases and the V segment lost 4 bases, leaving 6 bases of the junction unmatched. The CDR3 DNA reads TGTGCCAGCAGCAACGGACTAGCGGGGGGGGAGCAAGAGACCCAGTACTTC. The encoded protein is CASSNGLAGGEQETQYF.

The table lists this clone with a count of one. The gene calls are TRBV19 and TRBJ1-1; D is perhaps TRBD1 (6 bases). This CDR3 is 14 amino acids long. Germline lookup yields CDR1 LNHDA and CDR2 SQIVND (reference sequence). Trimming took off 10 bases at V and 1 base at J, with 16 bases between the two ends. In DNA form, the CDR3 reads TGTGCCACCCGGCGGACAGTCTCGAACACTGAAGCTTTCTTT. Protein sequence: CATRRTVSNTEAFF.

The chain employs TRBV6-1 and TRBJ1-4; weak D call: TRBD1 (5 bases). CDR1 and CDR2 from the germline V gene are MNHNS and SASEGT. Trimming pared 7 bases from V and 8 bases from J, leaving 8 bases between. The CDR3 is made up of 11 amino acids. The CDR3 nucleotides read TGTGCCAGCACTCGGGGGGAAAAACTGTTTTTT. Translation: CASTRGEKLFF.

The chain carries TRBV28 and TRBJ1-4, with 7 bases matching TRBD1. Losses at the gene ends were 7 bases for V and 8 bases for J; bases not matched to a gene: 13. The CDR3 sequence is 15 residues long. The germline gives CDR1 MDHEN, CDR2 SYDVKM. CDR3 in DNA: TGTGCCAGCACCCTATTAGGGGGCCGCGGCGAAAAACTGTTTTTT. It codes for CASTLLGGRGEKLFF.

The chain couples TRBV6-5 to TRBJ2-7; weak D call: TRBD2 (5 bases). In germline, CDR1 is MNHEY, CDR2 SVGAGI. Trimming took off 8 bases at V and 6 bases at J, with 11 bases between the two ends. The CDR3 runs 11 residues. CDR3 bases: TGTGCCAGCTGGGAGTCGGGCGAGCAGTACTTC. Translated, it gives CASWESGEQYF.

This chain joins TRBV11-3 and TRBJ2-3; a weak D match, TRBD2 (5 bases). This CDR3 spans 16 amino acids. In germline, CDR1 is SGHNT, CDR2 YENEEA. The V and J ends lost 1 base and 4 bases respectively, with 15 bases between them. This chain's CDR3 is CASSLGGMGSSDTQYF. CDR3 in DNA: TGTGCCAGCAGCTTAGGAGGGATGGGTTCATCAGATACGCAGTATTTT.

V gene TRBV7-3 combines with J gene TRBJ2-1, with 8 bases aligning to TRBD1. The CDR3 sequence is 15 residues long. Germline values: CDR1 SGHTA, CDR2 FQGTGA. The junction had 8 bases not matched to a gene; V was cut back by 2 bases and J by 8 bases. The CDR3 spells CASSLWPGGMYEQFF. The CDR3 coding sequence is TGTGCCAGCAGCTTATGGCCAGGGGGCATGTATGAGCAGTTCTTC.

Here the CDR3 reads CSVKRTSGSNTGELFF. CDR3 DNA sequence: TGCAGCGTGAAACGGACTAGCGGATCGAACACCGGGGAGCTGTTTTTT. The chain links TRBV29-1 to TRBJ2-2; 10 bases are a match to TRBD2. CDR1 is SQVTM and CDR2 is ANQGSEA in the germline V gene. The CDR3 covers 16 residues. V lost 6 bases to trimming and J lost 0 bases; unmatched junction nucleotides: 7.